This T cell receptor (beta chain) was found in a study of blood T cell repertoires in COVID-19. CDR3 length equals 15 residues. Germline values: CDR1 SGHAT, CDR2 FQNNGV. V shed 5 bases and J 7 bases; nucleotides not matched to a gene: 14. Only in-frame clones appear in the TCRdb table, and some are missing; sequencing was by immunoSEQ multiplex PCR. The sample records around 260,000 clones, over 75% being singletons. This clonotype was obtained from a young woman who had recovered from COVID-19. Sequencing input: PBMCs or T cells enriched from blood (not recorded which). This sequence joins TRBV11-2 and TRBJ2-7, with 7 bases lining up with TRBD1. The CDR3 region has the DNA TGTGCCAGCAGCCAAACGACAGGGCTAAAGGCTGAGCAGTACTTC. Encoded protein: CASSQTTGLKAEQYF.